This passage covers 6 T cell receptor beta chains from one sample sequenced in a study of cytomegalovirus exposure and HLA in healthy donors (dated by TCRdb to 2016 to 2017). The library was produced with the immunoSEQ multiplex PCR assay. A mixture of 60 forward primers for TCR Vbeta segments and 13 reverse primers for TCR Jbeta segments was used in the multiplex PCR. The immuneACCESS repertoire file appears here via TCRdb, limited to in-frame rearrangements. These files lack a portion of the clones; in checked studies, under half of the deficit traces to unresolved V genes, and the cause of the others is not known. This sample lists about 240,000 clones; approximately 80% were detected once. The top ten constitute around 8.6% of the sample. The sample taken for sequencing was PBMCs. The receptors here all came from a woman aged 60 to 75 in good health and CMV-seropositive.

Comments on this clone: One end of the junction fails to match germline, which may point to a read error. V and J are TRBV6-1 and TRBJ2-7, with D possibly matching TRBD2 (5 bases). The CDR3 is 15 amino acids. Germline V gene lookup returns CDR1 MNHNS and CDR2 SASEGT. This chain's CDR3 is CASSEQVTTSYEQCF. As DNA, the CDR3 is TGTGCCAGCAGTGAACAAGTGACTACCTCCTACGAGCAGTGCTTC.

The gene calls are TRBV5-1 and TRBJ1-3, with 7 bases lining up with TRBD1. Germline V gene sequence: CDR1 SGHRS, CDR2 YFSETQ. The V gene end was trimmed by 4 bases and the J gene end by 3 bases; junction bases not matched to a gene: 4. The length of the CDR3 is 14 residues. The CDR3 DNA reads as TGCGCCAGCAGCCCACAGGGGATTGGAAACACCATATATTTT. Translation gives CASSPQGIGNTIYF.

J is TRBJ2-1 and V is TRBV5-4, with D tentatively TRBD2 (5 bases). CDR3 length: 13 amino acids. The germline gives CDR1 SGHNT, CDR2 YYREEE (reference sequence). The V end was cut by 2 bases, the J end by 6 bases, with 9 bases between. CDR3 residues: CASSLGAANEQFF. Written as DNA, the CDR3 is TGTGCCAGCAGCTTAGGAGCGGCCAATGAGCAGTTCTTC.

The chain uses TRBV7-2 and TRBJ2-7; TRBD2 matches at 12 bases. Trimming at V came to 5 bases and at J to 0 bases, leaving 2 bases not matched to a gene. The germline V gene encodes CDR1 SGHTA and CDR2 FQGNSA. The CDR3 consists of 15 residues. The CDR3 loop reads CASSTTSGSSYEQYF. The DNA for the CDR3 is TGTGCCAGCAGCACGACTAGCGGGAGCTCCTACGAGCAGTACTTC.

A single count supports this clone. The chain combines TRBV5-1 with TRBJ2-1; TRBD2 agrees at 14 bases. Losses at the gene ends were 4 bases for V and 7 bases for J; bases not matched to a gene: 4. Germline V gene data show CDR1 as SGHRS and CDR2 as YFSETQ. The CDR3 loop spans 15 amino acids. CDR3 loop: CASSGGTSGSNEQFF. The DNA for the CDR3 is TGCGCCAGCAGCGGAGGGACTAGCGGGAGTAATGAGCAGTTCTTC. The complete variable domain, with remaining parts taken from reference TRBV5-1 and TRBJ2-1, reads KAGVTQTPRYLIKTRGQQVTLSCSPISGHRSVSWYQQTPGQGLQFLFEYFSETQRNKGNFPGRFSGRQFSNSRSEMNVSTLELGDSALYLCASSGGTSGSNEQFFGPGTRLTVL.

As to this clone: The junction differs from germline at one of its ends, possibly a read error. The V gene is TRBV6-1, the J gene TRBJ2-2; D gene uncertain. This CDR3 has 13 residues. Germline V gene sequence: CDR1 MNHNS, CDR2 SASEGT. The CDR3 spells CASRVRNPGELFF. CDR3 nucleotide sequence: TGTGCCAGCAGGGTCAGGAACCCCGGGGAGCTGTTTTTT.